The 9 T cell receptor beta chains below come from one sample, sequenced in a study of CD8 T cells in ankylosing spondylitis. Which antigens these TCRs recognize remains unknown. MiXCR was run by TCRdb on the 5' RACE reads, yielding one entry per CDR3 protein. The repertoire holds fewer than 750,000 distinct CDR3 sequences, around 20% seen once, with over 15% in the top ten. Whole-study findings and limits: Among TCR beta sequences, a motif of under 10 highly homologous variants appeared characteristic of ankylosing spondylitis blood.

Sequencing was carried out using blood, either unsorted or a sorted T cell fraction (not recorded which). These receptors all stem from a male donor with ankylosing spondylitis.

This clonotype turned up a few times. CDR3 DNA: TGTGCCAGCAGTTTGAGGCAGTACTATGGCTACACCTTC. Its translation is CASSLRQYYGYTF. V is TRBV12-3 or TRBV12-4 and J is TRBJ1-2; D not resolved. This CDR3 spans 13 amino acids. V was shortened by 3 bases and J by 3 bases, with 8 bases between the two germline ends.

This chain links TRBV5-1 with TRBJ1-2; D is possibly TRBD1 (6 bases). Deletions cut 4 bases from V and 5 bases from J, with 15 bases between. The CDR3 length is 14 residues. Germline values: CDR1 SGHRS, CDR2 YFSETQ. For the CDR3, the DNA is TGCGCCAGCAGCCCGCGGACAGAACTTTATGGCTACACCTTC. It specifies CASSPRTELYGYTF.

V usage is TRBV2 and J usage is TRBJ2-5, with D tentatively TRBD1 or TRBD2 (5 bases each). From germline, CDR1 is SNHLY and CDR2 FYNNEI. The CDR3 has 13 amino acids. V was trimmed by 11 bases and J by 4 bases, leaving 17 bases between them. The CDR3 DNA reads TGTGCCGCATCCGGGACGACGGGAGAGACCCAGTACTTC. Protein product: CAASGTTGETQYF.

There are a few counts of this clonotype. V and J are TRBV7-2 and TRBJ2-1, with 8 bases fitting TRBD1. V lost 3 bases, J lost 13 bases, and 5 bases stayed unmatched. This CDR3 is 12 amino acids long. Germline loops: CDR1 SGHTA, CDR2 FQGNSA. The CDR3 DNA reads TGTGCCAGCAGCTTGGTGGACAGGGTCCAGTTCTTC. It specifies CASSLVDRVQFF. Full variable domain (rest looked up from reference TRBV7-2 and TRBJ2-1): GAGVSQSPSNKVTEKGKDVELRCDPISGHTALYWYRQSLGQGLEFLIYFQGNSAPDKSGLPSDRFSAERTGGSVSTLTIQRTQQEDSAVYLCASSLVDRVQFFGPGTRLTVL.

The chain carries TRBV5-1 and TRBJ2-5; D is ambiguous. CDR3 size: 13 residues. Germline V gene data show CDR1 as SGHRS and CDR2 as YFSETQ. Trimming removed 4 bases at V and 3 bases at J, with 10 bases between. CDR3 in amino acids: CASSGVPEETQYF. CDR3 DNA sequence: TGCGCCAGCAGCGGTGTTCCGGAAGAGACCCAGTACTTC. Looking up the rest from reference TRBV5-1 and TRBJ2-5 gives the full variable domain: KAGVTQTPRYLIKTRGQQVTLSCSPISGHRSVSWYQQTPGQGLQFLFEYFSETQRNKGNFPGRFSGRQFSNSRSEMNVSTLELGDSALYLCASSGVPEETQYFGPGTRLLVL.

The rearrangement links TRBV29-1 to TRBJ2-1, with TRBD1 identical over 10 bases. Germline CDR1 is SQVTM and CDR2 is ANQGSEA. V lost 7 bases, J lost 4 bases, and 10 bases stayed unmatched. The CDR3 runs 15 residues. The CDR3 loop is CSADEGTGAYNEQFF. The CDR3 bases are TGCAGCGCCGACGAAGGGACAGGGGCATACAATGAGCAGTTCTTC.

Only a few counts were recorded for this clonotype. The rearrangement uses TRBV19 and TRBJ2-7; D is possibly TRBD1 (6 bases). Germline V gives CDR1 LNHDA, CDR2 SQIVND (reference sequence). V was cut by 4 bases and J by 3 bases, with 16 bases left in between. This CDR3 has 15 amino acids. CDR3 bases: TGTGCCAGTAGTACGCAGACAGGAGGCTACTACGAGCAGTACTTC. Its protein is CASSTQTGGYYEQYF.

The rearrangement joins TRBV20-1 to TRBJ1-1; 10 nucleotides match TRBD1. The V segment lost 6 bases and the J segment 5 bases; nucleotides outside the gene matches: 3. Germline V gene lookup returns CDR1 DFQATT and CDR2 SNEGSKA (reference sequence). This CDR3 has 12 residues. For the CDR3, the DNA is TGCAGTGCCCCGGGACAGGGGACTGAAGCTTTCTTT. It specifies CSAPGQGTEAFF.

This clonotype has just a few counts. CDR3 nucleotide sequence: TGTGCCAGCAGCTTAACAGGGGACGCCGGCGTAGGTGAGCAGTACTTC. It codes for CASSLTGDAGVGEQYF. The rearrangement joins TRBV7-6 to TRBJ2-7; TRBD1 agrees at 7 bases. V dropped 2 bases and J dropped 7; count of bases not matched to a gene: 14. The germline V gene has CDR1 SGHVS and CDR2 FNYEAQ. The CDR3 runs to 16 residues.